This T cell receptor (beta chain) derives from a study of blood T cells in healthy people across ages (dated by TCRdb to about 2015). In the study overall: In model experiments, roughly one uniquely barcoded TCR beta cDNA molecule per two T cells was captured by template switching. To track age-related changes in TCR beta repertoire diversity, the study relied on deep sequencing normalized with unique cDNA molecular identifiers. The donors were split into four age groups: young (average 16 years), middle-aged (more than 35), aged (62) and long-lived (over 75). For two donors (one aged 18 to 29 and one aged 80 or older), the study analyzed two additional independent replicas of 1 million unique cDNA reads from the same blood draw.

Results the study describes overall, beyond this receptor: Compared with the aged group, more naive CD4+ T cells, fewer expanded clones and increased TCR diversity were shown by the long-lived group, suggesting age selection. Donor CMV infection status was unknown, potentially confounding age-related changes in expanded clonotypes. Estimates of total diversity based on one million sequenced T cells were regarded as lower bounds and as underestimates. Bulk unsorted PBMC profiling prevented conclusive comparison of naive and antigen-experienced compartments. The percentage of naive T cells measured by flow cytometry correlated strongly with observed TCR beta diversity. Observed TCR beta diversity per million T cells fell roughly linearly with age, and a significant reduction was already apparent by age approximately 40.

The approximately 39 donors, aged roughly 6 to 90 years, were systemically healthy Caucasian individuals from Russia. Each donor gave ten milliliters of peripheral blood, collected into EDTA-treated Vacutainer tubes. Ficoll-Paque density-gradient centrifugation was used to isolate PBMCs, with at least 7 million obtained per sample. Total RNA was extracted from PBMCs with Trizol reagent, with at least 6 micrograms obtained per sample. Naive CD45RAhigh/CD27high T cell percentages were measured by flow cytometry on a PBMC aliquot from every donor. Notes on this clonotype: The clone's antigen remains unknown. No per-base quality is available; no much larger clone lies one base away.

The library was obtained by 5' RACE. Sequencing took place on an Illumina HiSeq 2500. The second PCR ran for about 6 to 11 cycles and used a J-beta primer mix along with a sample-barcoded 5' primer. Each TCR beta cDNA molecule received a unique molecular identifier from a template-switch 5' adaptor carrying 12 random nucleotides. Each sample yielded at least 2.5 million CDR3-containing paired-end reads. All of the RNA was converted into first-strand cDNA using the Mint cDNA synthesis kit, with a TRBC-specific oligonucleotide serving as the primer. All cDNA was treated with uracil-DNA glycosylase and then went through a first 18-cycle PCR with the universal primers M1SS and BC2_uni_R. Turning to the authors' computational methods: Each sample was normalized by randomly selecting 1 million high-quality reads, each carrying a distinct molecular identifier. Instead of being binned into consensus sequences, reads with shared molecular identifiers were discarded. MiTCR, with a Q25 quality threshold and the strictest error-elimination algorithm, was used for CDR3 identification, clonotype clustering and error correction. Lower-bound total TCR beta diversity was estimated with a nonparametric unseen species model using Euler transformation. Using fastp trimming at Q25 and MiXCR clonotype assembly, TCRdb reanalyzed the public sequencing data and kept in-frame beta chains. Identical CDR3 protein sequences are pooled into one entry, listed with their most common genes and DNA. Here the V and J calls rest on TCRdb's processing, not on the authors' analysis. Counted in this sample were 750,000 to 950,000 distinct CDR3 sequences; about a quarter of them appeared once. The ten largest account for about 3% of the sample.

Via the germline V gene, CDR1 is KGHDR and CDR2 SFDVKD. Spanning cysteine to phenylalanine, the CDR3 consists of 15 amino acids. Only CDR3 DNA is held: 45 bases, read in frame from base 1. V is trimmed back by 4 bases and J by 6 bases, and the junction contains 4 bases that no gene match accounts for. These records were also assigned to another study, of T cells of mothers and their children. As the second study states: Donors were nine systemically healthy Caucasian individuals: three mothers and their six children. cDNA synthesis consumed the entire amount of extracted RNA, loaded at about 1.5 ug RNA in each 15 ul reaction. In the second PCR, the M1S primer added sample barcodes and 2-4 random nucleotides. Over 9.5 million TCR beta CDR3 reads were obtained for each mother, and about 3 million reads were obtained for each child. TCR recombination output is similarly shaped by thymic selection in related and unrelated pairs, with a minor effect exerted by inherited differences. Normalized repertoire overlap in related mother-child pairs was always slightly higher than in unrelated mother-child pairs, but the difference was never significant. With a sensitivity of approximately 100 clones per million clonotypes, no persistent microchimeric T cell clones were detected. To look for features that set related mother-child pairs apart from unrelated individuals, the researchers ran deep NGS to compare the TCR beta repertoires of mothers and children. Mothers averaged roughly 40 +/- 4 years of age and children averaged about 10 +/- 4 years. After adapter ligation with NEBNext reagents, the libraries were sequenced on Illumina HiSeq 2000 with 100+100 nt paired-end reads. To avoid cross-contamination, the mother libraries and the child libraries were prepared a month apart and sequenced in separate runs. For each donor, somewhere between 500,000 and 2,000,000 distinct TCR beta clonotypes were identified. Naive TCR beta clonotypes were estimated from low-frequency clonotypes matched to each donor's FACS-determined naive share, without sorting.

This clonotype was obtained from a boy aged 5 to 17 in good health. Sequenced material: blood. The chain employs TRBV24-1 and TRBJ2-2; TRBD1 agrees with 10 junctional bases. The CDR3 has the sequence CATSEAGTGAGELFF. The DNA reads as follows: TGTGCCACCAGTGAGGCCGGGACAGGGGCCGGGGAGCTGTTTTTT.